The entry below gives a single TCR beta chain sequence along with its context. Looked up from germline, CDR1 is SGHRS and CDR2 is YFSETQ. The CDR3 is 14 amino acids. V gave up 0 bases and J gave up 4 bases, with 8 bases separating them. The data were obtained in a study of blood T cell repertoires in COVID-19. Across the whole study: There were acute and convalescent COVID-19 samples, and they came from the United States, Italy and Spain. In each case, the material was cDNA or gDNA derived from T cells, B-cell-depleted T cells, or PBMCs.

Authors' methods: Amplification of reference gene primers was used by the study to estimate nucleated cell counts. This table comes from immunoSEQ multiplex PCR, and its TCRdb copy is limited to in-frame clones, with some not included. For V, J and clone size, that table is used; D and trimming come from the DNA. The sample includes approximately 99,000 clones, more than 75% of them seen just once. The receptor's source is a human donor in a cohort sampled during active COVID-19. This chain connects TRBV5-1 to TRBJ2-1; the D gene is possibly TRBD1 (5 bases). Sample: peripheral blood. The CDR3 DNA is TGCGCCAGCAGCTTGGAGTACAGGTACAATGAGCAGTTCTTC. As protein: CASSLEYRYNEQFF.